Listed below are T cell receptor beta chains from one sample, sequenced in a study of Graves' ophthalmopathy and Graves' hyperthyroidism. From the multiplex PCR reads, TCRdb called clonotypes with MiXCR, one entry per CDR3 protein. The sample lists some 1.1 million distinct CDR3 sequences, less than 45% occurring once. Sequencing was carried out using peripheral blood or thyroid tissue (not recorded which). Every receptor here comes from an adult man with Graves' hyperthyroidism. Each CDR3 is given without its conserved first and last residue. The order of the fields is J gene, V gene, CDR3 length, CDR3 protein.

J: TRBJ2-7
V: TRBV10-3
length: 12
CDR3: AISETGGEDEQY

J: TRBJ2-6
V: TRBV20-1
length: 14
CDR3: SARDSWLPGANVLT

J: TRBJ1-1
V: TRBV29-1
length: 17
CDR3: SVVSSRSRRGGMNTEAF

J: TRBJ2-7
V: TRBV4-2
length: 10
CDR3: ASSHDGYEQY

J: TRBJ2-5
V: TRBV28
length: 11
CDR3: ASRGILGETQY

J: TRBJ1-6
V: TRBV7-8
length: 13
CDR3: ASSLASGTNSPLH

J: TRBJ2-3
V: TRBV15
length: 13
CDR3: ATSTGTGSTDTQY

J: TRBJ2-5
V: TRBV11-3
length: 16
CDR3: ASSLGSGGVRTQETQY

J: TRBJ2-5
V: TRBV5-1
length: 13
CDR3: ASSRSLAGQETQY

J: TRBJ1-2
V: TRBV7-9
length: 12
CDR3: ASSSRQDLSGYT

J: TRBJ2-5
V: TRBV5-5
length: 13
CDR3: ASSPEQGGQETQY

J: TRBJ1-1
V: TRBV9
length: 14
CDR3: ASSPPDSGGNTEAF

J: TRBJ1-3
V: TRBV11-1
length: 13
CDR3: ASSHPGTVFNTIY

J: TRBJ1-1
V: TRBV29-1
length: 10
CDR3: SATRGSTEAF

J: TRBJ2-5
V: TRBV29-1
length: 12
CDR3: SVGTGSFGETQY

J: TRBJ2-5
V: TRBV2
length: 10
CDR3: ASALLKETQY

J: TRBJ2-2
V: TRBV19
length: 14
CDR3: ASSPRDSRPSGELF

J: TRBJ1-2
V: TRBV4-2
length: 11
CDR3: ASSQEGAYGYT

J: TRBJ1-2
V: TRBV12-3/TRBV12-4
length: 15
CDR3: ASSSTGTGAANYGYT